This entry lists 6 T cell receptor beta chains sequenced from one sample in a study of response to subunit inactivated influenza vaccine. TCRdb re-called the RT-PCR reads with MiXCR, one entry per CDR3 protein. The sample includes roughly 500,000 distinct CDR3 sequences, more than 15% seen only once; the top ten take less than 4%. The sample was CD4+ T cells sorted from PBMCs, taken roughly 24 months after vaccination. The receptors originated from a man aged 45 to 75 who received an inactivated influenza vaccine.

The V gene is TRBV7-6, the J gene TRBJ2-1; TRBD1 aligns across 8 bases. CDR1 SGHVS and CDR2 FNYEAQ come from the germline V gene. The CDR3 spans 16 residues. The trim removed 5 bases at V and 3 bases at J, leaving 9 bases unmatched. CDR3 nucleotides: TGTGCCAGCAGCCAGGGGGCAGGGCTAAACTACAATGAGCAGTTCTTC. It is translated as CASSQGAGLNYNEQFF.

V gene TRBV28 combines with J gene TRBJ2-1; 8 nucleotides agree with TRBD2. The length of the CDR3 is 16 residues. The V and J ends lost 5 bases and 4 bases, in that order; junction bases with no gene match: 10. Germline V gene data show CDR1 as MDHEN and CDR2 as SYDVKM. CDR3 in amino acids: CASSVSGGFAYNEQFF. DNA of the CDR3: TGTGCCAGCAGTGTCAGCGGGGGCTTCGCTTACAATGAGCAGTTCTTC.

In its sample, this clonotype was seen a few times. The chain joins TRBV15 to TRBJ2-4, with 7 bases that match TRBD1. Germline CDR1 LNHNV, CDR2 YYDKDF (reference sequence). Trimming cost V 5 bases and J 2 bases; bases outside gene matches: 6. This CDR3 contains 15 residues. The DNA of the CDR3 is TGTGCCACCAGCGGGGACAGTTTGACCAAAAACATTCAGTACTTC. It translates to CATSGDSLTKNIQYF.

The rearrangement links TRBV5-4 to TRBJ2-3, with D perhaps matching TRBD2 (6 bases). Trimming took off 5 bases at V and 0 bases at J, with 16 bases between the two ends. The CDR3 covers 16 residues. Looked up from germline, CDR1 is SGHNT and CDR2 is YYREEE (reference sequence). In DNA, the CDR3 is TGTGCCAGCAGTAACGAAGGGACTTCTAGCACAGATACGCAGTATTTT. As protein: CASSNEGTSSTDTQYF.

This clonotype was seen a few times. The chain recombines TRBV3-1 with TRBJ2-2; weak D call: TRBD1 (5 bases). The V end was cut by 4 bases, the J end by 5 bases, with 17 bases between. Looked up from germline, CDR1 is LGHDT and CDR2 is YNNKEL (reference sequence). CDR3 length equals 16 residues. The CDR3 reads CASSLAVGPWTGELFF. The CDR3 coding sequence is TGTGCCAGCAGCCTCGCTGTGGGGCCGTGGACCGGGGAGCTGTTTTTT.

The J gene is TRBJ1-2, the V gene TRBV3-1; a weak D match, TRBD1 (5 bases). Trimming left V 2 bases short and J 5 bases short, with 9 bases between. This CDR3 is 13 amino acids long. Germline CDR1 and CDR2: LGHDT and YNNKEL (reference sequence). The CDR3 region is CASSQSGPYGYTF. As DNA, the CDR3 is TGTGCCAGCAGCCAATCGGGGCCGTATGGCTACACCTTC.